The next 2 T cell receptor beta chains were all read from a single sample in a study of Graves' ophthalmopathy and Graves' hyperthyroidism. RNA transcripts served as template for amplifying TCR beta CDR3 sequences. Scientists carried out first-round RT-PCR using HTBI primers and then a second-round multiplex PCR. TCRdb used MiXCR to reprocess the multiplex PCR reads, holding one entry per CDR3 protein. The profile covers hundreds of thousands of distinct CDR3 sequences, with approximately 22% appearing a single time and approximately 7% taken by the ten largest. Source material: peripheral blood. All receptors come from a woman between 18 and 30 years old with stable Graves' hyperthyroidism. Some clones in this sample may be carry-over from other donors' samples.

The rearrangement joins TRBV19 to TRBJ1-2, with a tentative D call TRBD1 (6 bases). Germline V gives CDR1 LNHDA, CDR2 SQIVND (reference sequence). V lost 5 bases, J lost 5 bases, and 21 bases lay in between. This CDR3 is built from 16 residues. CDR3 bases: TGTGCCAGTAGTCCGCCGGGGGGGCCGAGAAGATATGGCTACACCTTC. Protein sequence: CASSPPGGPRRYGYTF.

This clonotype was detected many times. The chain links TRBV20-1 to TRBJ1-1, with D maybe TRBD1 (6 bases). Germline loops: CDR1 DFQATT, CDR2 SNEGSKA (reference sequence). The CDR3 sequence is 14 residues long. V lost 6 bases, J lost 3 bases, and 17 bases lay in between. This CDR3 is CSAAPGSGDTEAFF. The CDR3 DNA follows: TGCAGTGCAGCCCCGGGCTCAGGGGACACTGAAGCTTTCTTT.